This T cell receptor (beta chain) comes out of a study of chemoradiotherapy in HPV16-positive cancers. Generated by immunoSEQ multiplex PCR, the TCRdb table keeps only in-frame clones and is missing some. The repertoire holds over 30,000 clones, with roughly nine tenths as singletons. V was shortened by 0 bases and J by 2 bases, with 10 bases between the two germline ends. Germline-derived CDR1 and CDR2 are MNHNS and SASEGT. This CDR3 comprises 15 residues. Sequences were derived from blood, sampled from a patient who underwent chemoradiotherapy. The source is a human donor with HPV-associated anogenital cancer. V is TRBV6-1 and J is TRBJ1-1; a weak D match, TRBD1 (5 bases). The CDR3, as DNA: TGTGCCAGCAGTGAAGCGATGGGGGACAACACTGAAGCTTTCTTT. Amino acid sequence: CASSEAMGDNTEAFF.